Listed below are T cell receptor beta chains from one sample, sequenced in a study of OX40 agonist ivuxolimab in advanced cancers. TCRdb's copy holds only in-frame clones and misses some; the assay was immunoSEQ multiplex PCR. The table lists about 61,000 clones, about 90% of them singletons. The specimen comprised CD4+ or CD8+ T cells sorted from blood, sampled in a trial of the OX40 agonist ivuxolimab. These receptors were taken from an adult with an advanced solid tumor such as melanoma, head and neck, liver or kidney cancer. CDR3s include the opening cysteine and the closing phenylalanine or tryptophan. The order of the fields is V gene, clone size, J gene, D gene, CDR3 protein, CDR3 DNA. A D gene is named only where the DNA matches it firmly. Clone sizes are given selectively: once, few, many, or a class where the clone is expanded.

v_gene: TRBV6-5; abundance: NA; j_gene: TRBJ2-1; d_gene: NA; CDR3aa: CASSFVAEGARDEQFF; CDR3nt: TGTGCCAGCAGTTTTGTAGCGGAGGGGGCAAGGGATGAGCAGTTCTTC
v_gene: TRBV7-9; abundance: NA; j_gene: TRBJ2-5; d_gene: NA; CDR3aa: CASSFGGEEETQYF; CDR3nt: TGTGCCAGCAGCTTCGGCGGGGAGGAGGAGACCCAGTACTTC
v_gene: TRBV6-1; abundance: few; j_gene: TRBJ1-2; d_gene: NA; CDR3aa: CASSLGTMSHYGYTF; CDR3nt: TGTGCCAGCAGCCTAGGGACAATGTCCCACTATGGCTACACCTTC
v_gene: TRBV19; abundance: NA; j_gene: TRBJ1-3; d_gene: TRBD1; CDR3aa: CASSDRARNTIYF; CDR3nt: TGTGCCAGCTCGGACAGGGCTCGAAACACCATATATTTT
v_gene: TRBV7-8; abundance: NA; j_gene: TRBJ2-3; d_gene: NA; CDR3aa: CASSSWGAGDTQYF; CDR3nt: TGTGCCAGCAGCTCGTGGGGAGCCGGGGATACGCAGTATTTT
v_gene: TRBV28; abundance: NA; j_gene: TRBJ2-3; d_gene: NA; CDR3aa: CASSLSASTDTQYF; CDR3nt: TGTGCCAGCAGTTTATCGGCTAGCACAGATACGCAGTATTTT
v_gene: TRBV19; abundance: NA; j_gene: TRBJ2-4; d_gene: NA; CDR3aa: CASSGYVGTQNIQYF; CDR3nt: TGTGCCAGTTCGGGGTATGTAGGGACACAAAACATTCAGTACTTC
v_gene: TRBV29-1; abundance: medium-sized; j_gene: TRBJ2-1; d_gene: TRBD2; CDR3aa: CSVRGLAGLRENEQFF; CDR3nt: TGCAGCGTTAGGGGACTAGCGGGGCTTCGGGAAAATGAGCAGTTCTTC
v_gene: TRBV28; abundance: NA; j_gene: TRBJ2-5; d_gene: NA; CDR3aa: CASSLWAQETQYF; CDR3nt: TGTGCCAGCAGTTTATGGGCCCAAGAGACCCAGTACTTC
v_gene: TRBV5-6; abundance: NA; j_gene: TRBJ1-5; d_gene: NA; CDR3aa: CASSLSFWGNGNQPQHF; CDR3nt: TGTGCCAGCAGCTTGTCGTTTTGGGGAAATGGCAATCAGCCCCAGCATTTT
v_gene: TRBV4-2; abundance: NA; j_gene: TRBJ2-7; d_gene: NA; CDR3aa: CASSQGPGEQYF; CDR3nt: TGTGCCAGCAGCCAAGGCCCGGGCGAGCAGTACTTC
v_gene: TRBV6-6; abundance: NA; j_gene: TRBJ2-1; d_gene: TRBD2; CDR3aa: CASTPESGAGYNEQFF; CDR3nt: TGTGCCAGCACCCCAGAGAGCGGGGCCGGGTACAATGAGCAGTTCTTC
v_gene: TRBV28; abundance: few; j_gene: TRBJ2-6; d_gene: NA; CDR3aa: CASSSPWQGLPSGANVLTF; CDR3nt: TGTGCCAGCAGTTCCCCCTGGCAGGGACTCCCCTCTGGGGCCAACGTCCTGACTTTC
v_gene: TRBV7-3; abundance: NA; j_gene: TRBJ2-5; d_gene: TRBD1; CDR3aa: CASSLNQGADWETQYF; CDR3nt: TGTGCCAGCAGCTTAAATCAGGGGGCGGATTGGGAGACCCAGTACTTC
v_gene: TRBV13; abundance: NA; j_gene: TRBJ1-1; d_gene: NA; CDR3aa: CASSLGYTEAFF; CDR3nt: TGTGCCAGCAGCTTAGGGTACACTGAAGCTTTCTTT
v_gene: TRBV4-3; abundance: NA; j_gene: TRBJ1-2; d_gene: NA; CDR3aa: CASSQDLGEQDYGYTF; CDR3nt: TGCGCCAGCAGCCAAGATCTCGGGGAACAGGACTATGGCTACACCTTC
v_gene: TRBV29-1; abundance: NA; j_gene: TRBJ2-4; d_gene: NA; CDR3aa: CSVRDGQNIQYF; CDR3nt: TGCAGCGTTAGGGACGGGCAAAACATTCAGTACTTC
v_gene: TRBV6-5; abundance: once; j_gene: TRBJ2-5; d_gene: NA; CDR3aa: CASSSQETQYF; CDR3nt: TGTGCCAGCAGTTCGCAGGAGACCCAGTACTTC
v_gene: TRBV7-8; abundance: NA; j_gene: TRBJ2-7; d_gene: NA; CDR3aa: CASSLSVINEQYF; CDR3nt: TGTGCCAGCAGCTTATCTGTAATTAACGAGCAGTACTTC
v_gene: TRBV18; abundance: NA; j_gene: TRBJ1-6; d_gene: TRBD1; CDR3aa: CASSLDRGTNSPLHF; CDR3nt: TGTGCCAGCTCACTCGACAGGGGGACTAATTCACCCCTCCACTTT
v_gene: TRBV6-5; abundance: once; j_gene: TRBJ2-1; d_gene: NA; CDR3aa: CASSPTWGNYNEQFF; CDR3nt: TGTGCCAGCAGTCCGACCTGGGGCAACTACAATGAGCAGTTCTTC
v_gene: TRBV9; abundance: NA; j_gene: TRBJ1-1; d_gene: NA; CDR3aa: CASSVAKRDGEAFF; CDR3nt: TGTGCCAGCAGCGTAGCTAAGCGGGACGGCGAAGCTTTCTTT
v_gene: TRBV30; abundance: NA; j_gene: TRBJ2-7; d_gene: NA; CDR3aa: CAWRGGGAAYEQYF; CDR3nt: TGTGCCTGGAGGGGGGGCGGGGCCGCCTACGAGCAGTACTTC
v_gene: TRBV7-8; abundance: NA; j_gene: TRBJ1-1; d_gene: NA; CDR3aa: CASSGQFLKNTEAFF; CDR3nt: TGTGCCAGCAGTGGACAGTTCCTCAAGAACACTGAAGCTTTCTTT
v_gene: TRBV18; abundance: NA; j_gene: TRBJ1-1; d_gene: NA; CDR3aa: CASSEYTEAFF; CDR3nt: TGTGCCAGCTCAGAGTACACTGAAGCTTTCTTT
v_gene: TRBV9; abundance: NA; j_gene: TRBJ1-1; d_gene: TRBD1; CDR3aa: CASSVASGTGGTEAFF; CDR3nt: TGTGCCAGCAGCGTAGCTAGCGGGACAGGGGGGACTGAAGCTTTCTTT
v_gene: TRBV27; abundance: NA; j_gene: TRBJ2-2; d_gene: NA; CDR3aa: CASSSTGTGELFF; CDR3nt: TGTGCCAGCAGTTCCACAGGTACCGGGGAGCTGTTTTTT
v_gene: TRBV28; abundance: NA; j_gene: TRBJ2-3; d_gene: TRBD2; CDR3aa: CASSPWNGLVTDTQYF; CDR3nt: TGTGCCAGCAGTCCCTGGAACGGACTAGTTACAGATACGCAGTATTTT
v_gene: TRBV7-8; abundance: once; j_gene: TRBJ1-2; d_gene: NA; CDR3aa: CASSLGPGVNGYTF; CDR3nt: TGTGCCAGCAGCTTAGGCCCGGGGGTGAATGGCTACACCTTC
v_gene: TRBV7-2; abundance: NA; j_gene: TRBJ1-5; d_gene: TRBD1; CDR3aa: CASSLVTGGYQPQHF; CDR3nt: TGTGCCAGCAGCTTAGTGACAGGGGGCTATCAGCCCCAGCATTTT
v_gene: TRBV11-2; abundance: NA; j_gene: TRBJ2-3; d_gene: NA; CDR3aa: CASSLLADTQYF; CDR3nt: TGTGCCAGCAGCTTATTGGCAGATACGCAGTATTTT
v_gene: TRBV15; abundance: NA; j_gene: TRBJ2-1; d_gene: TRBD2; CDR3aa: CATSGGGAAEQFF; CDR3nt: TGTGCCACCAGCGGCGGGGGGGCCGCTGAGCAGTTCTTC
v_gene: TRBV6-6; abundance: few; j_gene: TRBJ1-5; d_gene: NA; CDR3aa: CASSSGGGGVPRPQHF; CDR3nt: TGTGCCAGCAGTTCGGGCGGGGGAGGGGTCCCGAGGCCCCAGCATTTT
v_gene: TRBV27; abundance: NA; j_gene: TRBJ2-1; d_gene: NA; CDR3aa: CASWTAPYYNEQFF; CDR3nt: TGTGCCAGCTGGACAGCGCCCTACTACAATGAGCAGTTCTTC
v_gene: TRBV2; abundance: few; j_gene: TRBJ1-1; d_gene: NA; CDR3aa: CASSGLNARAINTEAFF; CDR3nt: TGTGCCAGCAGTGGACTCAATGCTAGAGCTATTAACACTGAAGCTTTCTTT
v_gene: TRBV4-1; abundance: NA; j_gene: TRBJ1-1; d_gene: NA; CDR3aa: CASSQDLTGHEAFF; CDR3nt: TGCGCCAGCAGCCAAGATCTAACAGGGCACGAAGCTTTCTTT
v_gene: TRBV19; abundance: NA; j_gene: TRBJ1-4; d_gene: NA; CDR3aa: CASSLEEEKLFF; CDR3nt: TGTGCCAGTAGTCTAGAGGAAGAAAAACTGTTTTTT
v_gene: TRBV6-6; abundance: NA; j_gene: TRBJ1-2; d_gene: NA; CDR3aa: CATFIGFYYGYTF; CDR3nt: TGTGCCACCTTTATTGGGTTCTACTATGGCTACACCTTC
v_gene: TRBV27; abundance: NA; j_gene: TRBJ2-3; d_gene: NA; CDR3aa: CASRQKAASTDTQYF; CDR3nt: TGTGCCAGCAGACAAAAGGCTGCGAGCACAGATACGCAGTATTTT
v_gene: TRBV28; abundance: NA; j_gene: TRBJ1-4; d_gene: NA; CDR3aa: CASSDRIKNEKLFF; CDR3nt: TGTGCCAGCAGCGACAGGATAAAGAATGAAAAACTGTTTTTT
v_gene: TRBV30; abundance: NA; j_gene: TRBJ2-1; d_gene: NA; CDR3aa: CAWRGAGKGFYNEQFF; CDR3nt: TGTGCCTGGAGGGGGGCTGGAAAGGGGTTCTACAATGAGCAGTTCTTC
v_gene: TRBV15; abundance: NA; j_gene: TRBJ2-3; d_gene: NA; CDR3aa: CATSRAGTLTDTQYF; CDR3nt: TGTGCCACCAGCAGAGCTGGGACCCTGACAGATACGCAGTATTTT
v_gene: TRBV5-1; abundance: NA; j_gene: TRBJ1-1; d_gene: NA; CDR3aa: CASRGGTEAFF; CDR3nt: TGCGCCAGCAGGGGCGGGACTGAAGCTTTCTTT
v_gene: TRBV6-5; abundance: NA; j_gene: TRBJ2-7; d_gene: NA; CDR3aa: CASKELTGRSYEQYF; CDR3nt: TGTGCCAGCAAAGAACTTACGGGTCGTTCCTACGAGCAGTACTTC
v_gene: TRBV19; abundance: NA; j_gene: TRBJ2-3; d_gene: NA; CDR3aa: CASSIWGASTDTQYF; CDR3nt: TGTGCCAGTAGTATTTGGGGGGCTAGCACAGATACGCAGTATTTT
v_gene: TRBV4-1; abundance: NA; j_gene: TRBJ1-5; d_gene: NA; CDR3aa: CASSQGKGSQPQHF; CDR3nt: TGCGCCAGCAGCCAAGGGAAGGGATCTCAGCCCCAGCATTTT
v_gene: TRBV6-5; abundance: NA; j_gene: TRBJ2-2; d_gene: NA; CDR3aa: CASSLLAEAPGELFF; CDR3nt: TGTGCCAGCAGTTTGTTAGCGGAGGCCCCCGGGGAGCTGTTTTTT
v_gene: TRBV6-5; abundance: NA; j_gene: TRBJ2-3; d_gene: NA; CDR3aa: CASSYPRAGTDTQYF; CDR3nt: TGTGCCAGCAGTTACCCCAGGGCCGGCACAGATACGCAGTATTTT
v_gene: TRBV27; abundance: NA; j_gene: TRBJ2-7; d_gene: NA; CDR3aa: CASSLSTGTYEQYF; CDR3nt: TGTGCCAGCAGTTTATCAACAGGGACCTACGAGCAGTACTTC
v_gene: TRBV11-2; abundance: once; j_gene: TRBJ1-2; d_gene: TRBD1; CDR3aa: CASSLDRDYGYTF; CDR3nt: TGTGCCAGCAGCTTGGACAGGGACTATGGCTACACCTTC
v_gene: TRBV2; abundance: NA; j_gene: TRBJ1-1; d_gene: NA; CDR3aa: CASILGTGIEAFF; CDR3nt: TGTGCCAGCATCCTAGGGACGGGGATTGAAGCTTTCTTT
v_gene: TRBV28; abundance: NA; j_gene: TRBJ2-7; d_gene: NA; CDR3aa: CASSLVYAYEQYF; CDR3nt: TGTGCCAGCAGTTTAGTCTACGCCTACGAGCAGTACTTC
v_gene: TRBV10-3; abundance: NA; j_gene: TRBJ1-5; d_gene: NA; CDR3aa: CAISESRAEGRNQPQHF; CDR3nt: TGTGCCATCAGTGAGTCTCGAGCGGAGGGGCGCAATCAGCCCCAGCATTTT
v_gene: TRBV7-6; abundance: NA; j_gene: TRBJ2-3; d_gene: NA; CDR3aa: CASSSRRDTQYF; CDR3nt: TGTGCCAGCAGCTCCCGGAGGGATACGCAGTATTTT